Following are 10 T cell receptor beta chains from one sample sequenced in a study of Tregs in tolerant kidney transplant recipients. Sequencing used immunoSEQ multiplex PCR; TCRdb keeps in-frame clones, though not all of them. The sample contains 68,000 or so clones, 84% of which appear only once. The sample comprised CD4+ T cells from blood. The source is a human donor in good health.

This chain joins TRBV5-4 and TRBJ2-6; D gene uncertain. V was pared by 3 bases and J by 0 bases, with 10 bases between. CDR1 and CDR2 (germline): SGHNT, YYREEE (reference sequence). CDR3 size: 16 residues. The CDR3 nucleotides are TGTGCCAGCAGCTCCTCGGCGGACTCTGGGGCCAACGTCCTGACTTTC. It yields the protein CASSSSADSGANVLTF.

This sequence joins TRBV5-6 and TRBJ2-1, with D hard to call. The V gene lost 6 bases and the J gene lost 4 bases, with 17 bases spanning the gap. Germline-derived CDR1 and CDR2 are SGHDT and YYEEEE. CDR3 length: 15 residues. The CDR3 DNA reads as TGTGCCAGCACCCCCCGCGGTGGGCCTTACAATGAGCAGTTCTTC. It is translated as CASTPRGGPYNEQFF.

The V gene is TRBV12-5, the J gene TRBJ2-5; 7 bases are shared with TRBD1. Germline lookup yields CDR1 LGHNT and CDR2 FRNRAP. V gave up 1 base and J gave up 5 bases; unmatched junction bases: 7. The CDR3 sequence is 15 residues long. CDR3 amino acids: CASGLGQGNSETQYF. CDR3 nucleotide sequence: TGTGCTAGTGGTTTGGGACAGGGCAATTCGGAGACCCAGTACTTC.

This clone came up once. The gene calls are TRBV4-1 and TRBJ2-7; D call uncertain. The CDR3 is 13 residues long. The germline gives CDR1 MGHRA, CDR2 YSYEKL. Trimming shortened V by 0 bases and J by 7 bases, and 10 bases separated the two germline ends. Here the CDR3 reads CASSQEERKEQYF. In nucleotides, the CDR3 is TGCGCCAGCAGCCAAGAAGAGCGAAAGGAGCAGTACTTC.

The chain uses TRBV6-5 and TRBJ1-1; unclear D gene. V lost 0 bases and J 2 bases, leaving 7 bases between the germline ends. Germline V lookup: CDR1 MNHEY, CDR2 SVGAGI. The CDR3 is 14 amino acids. The CDR3 DNA sequence: TGTGCCAGCAGTTACTCGATATCCAACACTGAAGCTTTCTTT. Translation: CASSYSISNTEAFF.

This clone was seen a handful of times. The V and J genes are TRBV15 and TRBJ1-2; 7 bases line up with TRBD1. The CDR3 totals 14 residues. The V gene's germline CDR1 is LNHNV and CDR2 YYDKDF (reference sequence). Unmatched junction bases numbered 7, after V lost 5 bases and J lost 4 bases. CDR3 sequence: CATSRRQGSYGYTF. The CDR3 nucleotides are TGTGCCACCAGCCGCAGACAGGGCTCCTATGGCTACACCTTC. Full variable domain (missing parts from reference TRBV15 and TRBJ1-2): DAMVIQNPRYQVTQFGKPVTLSCSQTLNHNVMYWYQQKSSQAPKLLFHYYDKDFNNEADTPDNFQSRRPNTSFCFLDIRSPGLGDTAMYLCATSRRQGSYGYTFGSGTRLTVV.

The chain employs TRBV7-9 and TRBJ1-1; possible D gene TRBD1, 5 bases. The CDR3 runs to 13 residues. Between the trimmed V and J ends, which lost 6 bases and 1 base, there was a span of 9 bases. Germline CDR1 reads SEHNR; CDR2 reads FQNEAQ (reference sequence). CDR3 bases: TGTGCCAGCAGATGGCAGGGGAACACTGAAGCTTTCTTT. As protein: CASRWQGNTEAFF.

This chain joins TRBV19 and TRBJ2-5, with a possible D match to TRBD1 (6 bases). Germline CDR1 LNHDA, CDR2 SQIVND (reference sequence). The V end lost 6 bases, the J end lost 3 bases, and 17 bases lay between the germline ends. This CDR3 is 15 amino acids long. In nucleotides, the CDR3 is TGTGCCAGTAGATCCCAGGGGCGCGCCGAAGAGACCCAGTACTTC. Translated: CASRSQGRAEETQYF.

The CDR3 nucleotides read TGTGCCAGCAGTGGACAAAGGGGTGAGCAGTTCTTC. This translates into CASSGQRGEQFF. The chain is built from TRBV2 and TRBJ2-1; a possible D gene is TRBD1 (5 bases). The V end was cut by 4 bases, the J end by 9 bases, with 10 bases between. Germline V gene sequence: CDR1 SNHLY, CDR2 FYNNEI. The CDR3 sequence is 12 residues long.

This chain uses TRBV7-3 with TRBJ2-2; D is unresolved. Germline V gene sequence: CDR1 SGHTA, CDR2 FQGTGA. The CDR3 is made up of 13 amino acids. V was pared by 5 bases and J by 4 bases, with 8 bases between. CDR3 loop: CASSPQITGELFF. The CDR3 DNA reads as TGTGCCAGCAGCCCACAGATCACCGGGGAGCTGTTTTTT.